The source of this T cell receptor beta chain is a study of PD-1 blockade in classical Hodgkin lymphoma. Some clones are missing from TCRdb's copy, which holds only in-frame ones; the method was immunoSEQ multiplex PCR. The sample consists of 20,000 or so clones, around four fifths of them appearing once. Relapses following autologous stem cell transplantation were seen in all patients, with brentuximab vedotin exposure varying. Concerning this clone: The antigen is unknown.

Study-level points and caveats: With CD4+ cells, TCR diversity rose significantly by C4D1, but not with CD8+ cells.

The TCR was taken from a human donor with classical Hodgkin lymphoma. The material sequenced was peripheral blood mononuclear cells (PBMCs), taken before the second cycle of nivolumab.

CDR3 sequence (DNA): TGTGCCAGCAGGGTAGCGCAAGGCAATGAGCAGTTCTTC. Translated, it gives CASRVAQGNEQFF. The chain is built from TRBV6-5 and TRBJ2-1; D is perhaps TRBD2 (5 bases). The V and J ends lost 6 bases and 6 bases respectively, with 12 bases between them. Germline V gene data show CDR1 as MNHEY and CDR2 as SVGAGI. The CDR3 consists of 13 residues.